This T cell receptor beta chain derives from a study of identifying expanded T cells in peripheral blood. Clones were sequenced by immunoSEQ multiplex PCR, and TCRdb holds only the in-frame ones, with some missing. Of roughly 78,000 clones in the sample, 85% to 90% were seen once. Collection occurred without any documented infections or immune events in donors. This clone was recorded once. Its cognate antigen is unknown. The CDR3 covers 18 residues. General study results and limits: Variance in clone template counts between roughly two-week samples significantly increased with total template count across all healthy donors. About 1.2 clones differed between technical replicates, versus about 16 and 19 over time.

The chain is built from TRBV21-1 and TRBJ2-2; TRBD1 is the table's D call, not checked against the DNA. TRBV21-1 is annotated as a pseudogene. The specimen was blood. This clonotype was sampled from a person aged 18 to 75 in good health. The CDR3 DNA follows: TGTGCCAGCAGCAAAGTCGTCCCGGGACACGGATGGGCCGGGGAGCTGTTTTTT. Its protein product is CASSKVVPGHGWAGELFF.